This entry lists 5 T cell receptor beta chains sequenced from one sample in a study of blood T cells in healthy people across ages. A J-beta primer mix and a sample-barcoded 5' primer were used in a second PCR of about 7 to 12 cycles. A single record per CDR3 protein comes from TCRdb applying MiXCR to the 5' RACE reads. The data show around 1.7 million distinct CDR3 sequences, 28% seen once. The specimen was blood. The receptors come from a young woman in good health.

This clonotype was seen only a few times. Here the CDR3 DNA reads TGCGCCAGCAGCCGAATCACAGGGGGGGTAAGCGAGCAGTACTTC. Its translation: CASSRITGGVSEQYF. The gene calls are TRBV4-3 and TRBJ2-7; weak D call: TRBD1 (8 bases). The germline V gene encodes CDR1 LGHNA and CDR2 YSLEER. The length of the CDR3 is 15 residues. Trimming took off 4 bases at V and 6 bases at J, with 19 bases between the two ends.

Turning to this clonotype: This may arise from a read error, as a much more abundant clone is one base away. The CDR3 here is CASSQRYDGIAKNIQYF. CDR3 coding DNA: TGTGCCAGCAGCCAACGGTATGACGGGATAGCCAAAAACATTCAGTACTTC. The V call is TRBV3-1, the J call TRBJ2-4, with D maybe TRBD2 (5 bases). The CDR3 covers 17 residues. The ends were cut back, 2 bases at V and 0 bases at J, with 14 bases in the middle. Germline CDR1 is LGHDT and CDR2 is YNNKEL (reference sequence).

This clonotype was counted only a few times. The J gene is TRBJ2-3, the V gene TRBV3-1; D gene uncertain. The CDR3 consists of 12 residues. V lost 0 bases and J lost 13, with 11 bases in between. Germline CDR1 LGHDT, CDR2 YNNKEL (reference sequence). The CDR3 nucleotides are TGTGCCAGCAGCCAAGAGGGGTTGAAGGAGTATTTT. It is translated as CASSQEGLKEYF.

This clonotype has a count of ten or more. The CDR3: CASSPTSGNEQFF. The DNA of the CDR3 is TGTGCCAGCAGCCCCACCAGCGGGAATGAGCAGTTCTTC. The chain combines TRBV3-1 with TRBJ2-1, with D perhaps TRBD2 (6 bases). The germline V and J ends were trimmed by 4 bases and 7 bases, with 11 bases remaining between them. CDR1 and CDR2 from the germline V gene are LGHDT and YNNKEL (reference sequence). There are 13 residues in the CDR3.

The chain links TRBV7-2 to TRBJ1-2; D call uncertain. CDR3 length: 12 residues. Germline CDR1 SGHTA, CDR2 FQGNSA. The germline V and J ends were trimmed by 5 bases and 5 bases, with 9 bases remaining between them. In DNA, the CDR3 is TGTGCCAGCAGCACAAACGGGTATGGCTACACCTTC. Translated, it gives CASSTNGYGYTF.